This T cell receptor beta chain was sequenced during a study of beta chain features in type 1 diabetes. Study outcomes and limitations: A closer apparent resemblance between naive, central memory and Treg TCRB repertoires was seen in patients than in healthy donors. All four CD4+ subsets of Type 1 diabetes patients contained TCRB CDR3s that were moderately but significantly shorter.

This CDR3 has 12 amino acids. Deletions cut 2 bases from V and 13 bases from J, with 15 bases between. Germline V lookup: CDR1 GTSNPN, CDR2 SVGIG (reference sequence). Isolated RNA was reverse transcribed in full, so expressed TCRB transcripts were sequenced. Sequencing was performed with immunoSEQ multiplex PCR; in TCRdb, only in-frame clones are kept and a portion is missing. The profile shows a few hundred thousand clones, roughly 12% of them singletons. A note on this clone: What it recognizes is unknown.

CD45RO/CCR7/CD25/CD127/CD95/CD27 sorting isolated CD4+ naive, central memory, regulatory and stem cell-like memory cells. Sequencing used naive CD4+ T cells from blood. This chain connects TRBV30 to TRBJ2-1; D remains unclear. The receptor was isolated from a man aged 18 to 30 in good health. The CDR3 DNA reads TGTGCCTGGAGTCGTTTGCGCGTTTTCCAGTTCTTC. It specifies CAWSRLRVFQFF.